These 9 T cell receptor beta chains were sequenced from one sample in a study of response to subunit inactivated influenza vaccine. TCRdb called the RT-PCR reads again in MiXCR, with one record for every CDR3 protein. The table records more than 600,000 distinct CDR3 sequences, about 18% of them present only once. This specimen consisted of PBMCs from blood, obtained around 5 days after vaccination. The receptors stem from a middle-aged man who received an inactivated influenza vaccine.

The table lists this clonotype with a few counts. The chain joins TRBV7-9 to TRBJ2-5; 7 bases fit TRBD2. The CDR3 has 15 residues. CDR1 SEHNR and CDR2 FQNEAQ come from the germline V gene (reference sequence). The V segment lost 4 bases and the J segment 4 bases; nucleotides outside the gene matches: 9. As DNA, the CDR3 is TGTGCCAGCAGCTGGGGTAGCGGGTTCCGAGAGACCCAGTACTTC. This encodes CASSWGSGFRETQYF. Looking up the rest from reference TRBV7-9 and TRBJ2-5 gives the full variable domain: DTGVSQNPRHKITKRGQNVTFRCDPISEHNRLYWYRQTLGQGPEFLTYFQNEAQLEKSRLLSDRFSAERPKGSFSTLEIQRTEQGDSAMYLCASSWGSGFRETQYFGPGTRLLVL.

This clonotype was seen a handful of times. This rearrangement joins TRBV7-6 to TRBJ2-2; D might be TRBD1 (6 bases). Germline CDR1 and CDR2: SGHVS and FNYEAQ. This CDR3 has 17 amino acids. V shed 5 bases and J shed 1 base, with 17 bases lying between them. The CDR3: CASSPKIVQGNTGELFF. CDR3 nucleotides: TGTGCCAGCAGCCCTAAAATCGTACAGGGGAACACCGGGGAGCTGTTTTTT.

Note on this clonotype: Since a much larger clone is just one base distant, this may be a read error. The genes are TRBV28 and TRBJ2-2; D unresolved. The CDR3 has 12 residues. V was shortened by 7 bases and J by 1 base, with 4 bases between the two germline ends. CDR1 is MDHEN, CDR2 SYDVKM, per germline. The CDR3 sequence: CASTKNTGELFF. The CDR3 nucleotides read TGTGCCAGCACCAAGAACACCGGGGAGCTGTTTTTT.

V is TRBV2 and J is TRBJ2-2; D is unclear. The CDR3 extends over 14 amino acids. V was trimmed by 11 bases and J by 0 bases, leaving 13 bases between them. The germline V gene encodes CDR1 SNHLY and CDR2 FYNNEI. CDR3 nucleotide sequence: TGTGCCTCAGCGTTGTATACGAACACCGGGGAGCTGTTTTTT. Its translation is CASALYTNTGELFF.

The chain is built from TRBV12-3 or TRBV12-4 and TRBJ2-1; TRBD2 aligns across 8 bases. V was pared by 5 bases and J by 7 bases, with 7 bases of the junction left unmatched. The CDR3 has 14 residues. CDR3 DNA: TGTGCCAGCAGTCCGGGACTAGGTGCGAATGAGCAGTTCTTC. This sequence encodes CASSPGLGANEQFF.

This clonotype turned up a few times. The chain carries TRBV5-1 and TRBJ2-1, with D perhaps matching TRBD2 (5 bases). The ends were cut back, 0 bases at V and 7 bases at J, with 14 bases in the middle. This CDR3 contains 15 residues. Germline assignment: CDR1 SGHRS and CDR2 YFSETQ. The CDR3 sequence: CASSLALAGVNEQFF. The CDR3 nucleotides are TGCGCCAGCAGCTTGGCTCTAGCAGGCGTAAATGAGCAGTTCTTC.

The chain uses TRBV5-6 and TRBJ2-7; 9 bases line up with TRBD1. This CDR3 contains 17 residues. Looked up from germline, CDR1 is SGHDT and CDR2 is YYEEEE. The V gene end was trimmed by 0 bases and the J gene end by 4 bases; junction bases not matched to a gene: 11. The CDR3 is CASSLAFRVTGGYEQYF. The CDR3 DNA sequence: TGTGCCAGCAGCTTGGCCTTCCGTGTGACAGGGGGTTACGAGCAGTACTTC. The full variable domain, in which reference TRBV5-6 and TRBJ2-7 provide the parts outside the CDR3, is DAGVTQSPTHLIKTRGQQVTLRCSPKSGHDTVSWYQQALGQGPQFIFQYYEEEERQRGNFPDRFSGHQFPNYSSELNVNALLLGDSALYLCASSLAFRVTGGYEQYFGPGTRLTVT.

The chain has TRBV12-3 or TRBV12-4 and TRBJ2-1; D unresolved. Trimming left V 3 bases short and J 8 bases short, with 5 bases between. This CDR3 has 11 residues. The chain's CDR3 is CASSFQHEQFF. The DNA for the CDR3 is TGTGCCAGCAGTTTCCAGCATGAGCAGTTCTTC.

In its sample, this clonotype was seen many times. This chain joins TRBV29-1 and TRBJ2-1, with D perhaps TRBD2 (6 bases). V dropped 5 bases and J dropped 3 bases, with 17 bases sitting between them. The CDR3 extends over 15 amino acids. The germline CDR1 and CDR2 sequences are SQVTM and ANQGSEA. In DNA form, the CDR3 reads TGCAGCGTTAGTTTTGGTGGGGGGAACTACAATGAGCAGTTCTTC. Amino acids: CSVSFGGGNYNEQFF.